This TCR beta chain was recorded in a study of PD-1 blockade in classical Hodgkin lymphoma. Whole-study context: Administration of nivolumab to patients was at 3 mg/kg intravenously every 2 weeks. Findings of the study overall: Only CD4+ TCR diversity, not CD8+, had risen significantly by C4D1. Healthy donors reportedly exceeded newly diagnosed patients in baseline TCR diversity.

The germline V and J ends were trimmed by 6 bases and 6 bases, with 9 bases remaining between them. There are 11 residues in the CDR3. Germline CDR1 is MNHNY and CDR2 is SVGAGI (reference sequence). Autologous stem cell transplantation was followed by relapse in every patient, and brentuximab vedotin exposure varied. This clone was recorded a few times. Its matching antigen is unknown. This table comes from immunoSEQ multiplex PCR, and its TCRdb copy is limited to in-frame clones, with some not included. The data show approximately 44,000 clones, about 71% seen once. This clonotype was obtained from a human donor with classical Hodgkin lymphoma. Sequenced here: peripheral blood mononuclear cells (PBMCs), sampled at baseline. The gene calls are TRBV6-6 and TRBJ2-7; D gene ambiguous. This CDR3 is CASSPRLEQYF. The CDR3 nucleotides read TGTGCCAGCAGCCCCCGTCTCGAGCAGTACTTC.